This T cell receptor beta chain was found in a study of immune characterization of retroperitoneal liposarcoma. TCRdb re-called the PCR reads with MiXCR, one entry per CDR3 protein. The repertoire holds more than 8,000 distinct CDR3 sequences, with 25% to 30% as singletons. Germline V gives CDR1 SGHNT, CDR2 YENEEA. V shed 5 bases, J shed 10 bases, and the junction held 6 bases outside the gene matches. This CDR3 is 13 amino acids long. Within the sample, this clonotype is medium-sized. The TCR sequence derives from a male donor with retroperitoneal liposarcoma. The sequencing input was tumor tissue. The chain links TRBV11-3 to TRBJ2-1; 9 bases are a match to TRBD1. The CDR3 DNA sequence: TGTGCCAGCAGCCAGGGACAGGGAGGCGAGCAGTTCTTC. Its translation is CASSQGQGGEQFF.